This T cell receptor beta chain was documented in a study of early T cells in non-severe SARS-CoV-2 infection. This clonotype was counted between two and nine times. MiXCR, applied by TCRdb to the 5' RACE reads, yields one record per CDR3 protein. The data hold tens of thousands of distinct CDR3 sequences, with under 15% observed a single time. The CDR3 length is 12 residues. Trimming stripped 3 bases from V and 8 bases from J, with 11 bases between. CDR1 DFQATT and CDR2 SNEGSKA come from the germline V gene (reference sequence). The rearrangement uses TRBV20-1 and TRBJ2-4, with D unclear. Sequenced: whole blood. The clonotype comes from an adult who was a healthcare worker with PCR-confirmed SARS-CoV-2 infection or an uninfected control (not recorded which). For the CDR3, the DNA is TGCAGTGCTAGTGAACCTAGAGACATTCAGTACTTC. Translating it yields CSASEPRDIQYF.